These 11 T cell receptor beta chains originate from one sample sequenced in a study of cytomegalovirus exposure and HLA in healthy donors. The study ran its PCR with 60 Vbeta and 13 Jbeta primers. Data came from immunoSEQ multiplex PCR; TCRdb stores just in-frame clones and leaves some out. The table includes 120,000 or so clones, about 9.4% detected once. Input material: PBMCs. These TCRs come from a woman aged 40 to 49 in good health and CMV-seropositive.

This clone was seen more than once but under ten times. This sequence joins TRBV7-9 and TRBJ1-1; unclear D gene. Trimming left V 2 bases short and J 7 bases short, with 8 bases between. The length of the CDR3 is 12 residues. The germline CDR1 and CDR2 sequences are SEHNR and FQNEAQ (reference sequence). CDR3 sequence reads: CASSLPPGEAFF. The CDR3 region has the DNA TGTGCCAGCAGCTTACCCCCGGGTGAAGCTTTCTTT.

This clone was seen a handful of times. V gene TRBV15 combines with J gene TRBJ1-1; D is perhaps TRBD1 (5 bases). Deletions cut 0 bases from V and 7 bases from J, with 15 bases between. This CDR3 is built from 15 residues. Germline values: CDR1 LNHNV, CDR2 YYDKDF (reference sequence). DNA for the CDR3: TGTGCCACCAGCAGAGATCGCCCGGGGGTTATTGAAGCTTTCTTT. It translates to CATSRDRPGVIEAFF.

This clone was picked up a small number of times. The chain carries TRBV19 and TRBJ1-1; TRBD1 aligns across 7 bases. Per germline, CDR1 LNHDA and CDR2 SQIVND (reference sequence). V lost 7 bases, J lost 4 bases, and 6 bases stayed unmatched. This CDR3 comprises 13 residues. The CDR3 DNA reads as TGTGCCAGTACCCTAACAGGGGTCACTGAAGCTTTCTTT. As protein: CASTLTGVTEAFF.

Concerning this clone itself: This sample also contains other DNA sequences that code for the same CDR3. The chain is built from TRBV5-1 and TRBJ1-1, with D hard to call. CDR1 and CDR2 (germline): SGHRS, YFSETQ. V was trimmed by 2 bases and J by 0 bases, leaving 8 bases between them. The CDR3 extends over 14 amino acids. CDR3 region: CASSLAVMNTEAFF. CDR3 DNA sequence: TGCGCCAGCAGCTTAGCGGTAATGAACACTGAAGCTTTCTTT.

This clone was seen a few times. The chain uses TRBV7-9 and TRBJ1-4; D remains ambiguous. Per germline, CDR1 SEHNR and CDR2 FQNEAQ (reference sequence). The CDR3 has 12 residues. The V end lost 0 bases, the J end lost 11 bases, and 7 bases lay between the germline ends. The CDR3 here is CASSLAGPKLFF. The CDR3 bases are TGTGCCAGCAGCTTAGCTGGGCCGAAACTGTTTTTT.

The rearrangement joins TRBV2 to TRBJ1-3; 11 bases are shared with TRBD1. The CDR3 has 19 residues. The junction had 10 bases not matched to a gene; V was cut back by 2 bases and J by 1 base. Germline V CDR1 and CDR2: SNHLY, FYNNEI. The CDR3 spells CASSEPHVDRGRSGNTIYF. CDR3 sequence (DNA): TGTGCCAGCAGTGAACCTCACGTGGACAGGGGGCGATCTGGAAACACCATATATTTT.

This clone was found a few times. J is TRBJ1-3 and V is TRBV29-1, with 8 bases that match TRBD1. The junction had 4 bases not matched to a gene; V was cut back by 4 bases and J by 2 bases. Germline assignment: CDR1 SQVTM and CDR2 ANQGSEA. CDR3 length: 14 residues. The CDR3 spells CSVGTGTAGNTIYF. CDR3 nucleotides: TGCAGCGTTGGGACAGGGACCGCTGGAAACACCATATATTTT.

This CDR3 is CASSLRARGRFSSPLHF. The CDR3 DNA reads as TGCGCCAGCAGCTTAAGGGCCAGGGGAAGGTTTAGTTCACCCCTCCACTTT. V usage is TRBV5-1 and J usage is TRBJ1-6; perhaps TRBD1 as D (6 bases). This CDR3 region has 17 residues. Germline V gene data show CDR1 as SGHRS and CDR2 as YFSETQ. The ends were cut back, 2 bases at V and 9 bases at J, with 21 bases in the middle.

The gene calls are TRBV15 and TRBJ2-5, with 9 bases fitting TRBD1. Trimming removed 3 bases from V and 2 bases from J; junction bases left unmatched: 4. Per germline, CDR1 LNHNV and CDR2 YYDKDF (reference sequence). The CDR3 covers 15 residues. CDR3 sequence (DNA): TGTGCCACCAGCAGGGACAGGGGACAACAAGAGACCCAGTACTTC. Encoded protein: CATSRDRGQQETQYF.

CDR3: CAWSALAVRSYNEQFF. DNA for the CDR3: TGTGCCTGGAGTGCCCTAGCGGTTAGATCCTACAATGAGCAGTTCTTC. This chain connects TRBV30 to TRBJ2-1; the match to TRBD2 covers 7 bases. CDR1 is GTSNPN and CDR2 is SVGIG in the germline V gene (reference sequence). The junction had 7 bases not matched to a gene; V was cut back by 1 base and J by 1 base. The CDR3 runs 16 residues.

This chain links TRBV14 with TRBJ2-2; TRBD1 aligns across 8 bases. This CDR3 region has 13 residues. V lost 4 bases and J lost 6; bases outside the gene matches: 1. Germline lookup yields CDR1 SGHDN and CDR2 FVKESK. CDR3 sequence (DNA): TGTGCCAGCAGCCGGACAGGGTCCGGGGAGCTGTTTTTT. This encodes CASSRTGSGELFF.